This T cell receptor (beta chain) was recorded in a study of blood T cells in healthy people across ages. V lost 3 bases and J lost 4, with 15 bases in between. Germline values: CDR1 LGHNA, CDR2 YNFKEQ. This CDR3 has 15 residues. Study-wide findings and caveats: The donors' CMV status was not determined, possibly confounding changes in expanded clonotypes.

Worth noting for this clonotype: The antigen is not known.

Staff drew 8 to 10 milliliters of peripheral blood from each donor. Researchers report isolating at least 6 million PBMCs per sample. The authors ran a second PCR of roughly 6 to 12 cycles using a sample-barcoded 5' primer and a J-beta primer mix. No fewer than 2.5 million CDR3-containing paired-end reads came from each sample. TCRdb reprocessed the 5' RACE reads via MiXCR and lists one record per CDR3 protein. Found here are under 2,000,000 distinct CDR3 sequences, about 50% of them singletons; the top ten hold over 2%. This rearrangement joins TRBV4-2 to TRBJ1-2; no clear D gene. The sequenced material came from blood. The sequence was collected from a woman in her 40s in good health. CDR3 in DNA: TGTGCCAGCAGCCATGATAGAAATCCTGGCTATGGCTACACCTTC. Translation gives CASSHDRNPGYGYTF.